This entry describes one T cell receptor beta chain. The antigen this receptor binds is unknown. Mismatch with germline at one junction end may stem from a read error. From the cysteine through the phenylalanine, the CDR3 covers 15 amino acids. Only the CDR3 DNA is retained, 45 bases long and in frame from the first base. As encoded in the germline V gene, CDR1 is MNHEY while CDR2 is SVGEGT. The data were taken from a study of regulatory T cells in long-lasting Graves disease (TCRdb year 2021). The study in broad terms: Persistent Graves' disease was defined as persistently positive TSH receptor autoantibodies together with antithyroid drug treatment for over 5 years. This study used TCR sequencing and RNA sequencing of peripheral blood to compare persistent Graves' disease patients against newly diagnosed Graves' disease patients. Persistent Graves' disease patients in the clinical cohort had taken antithyroid drugs for 9 to 11 years on average. The study took place in China and was registered as a clinical trial. TCR sequencing covered around 13 persistent and 20 newly diagnosed Graves' disease patients, about 35 samples in total. Overall study results and their limits: The study examined only peripheral blood because the primary lesion, thyroid tissue, could not be accessed. Lower TCR Shannon entropy and fewer highly expanded clones were observed in persistent Graves' disease patients than in newly diagnosed patients, which suggested clonal expansion. More public clonotypes were shared among persistent patients (under 3,000) than among newly diagnosed patients (roughly 1,000). As a limitation, the authors acknowledged that the small sample size may reduce accuracy. TRBV28, TRBJ1-2 and TRBJ2-5 were preferentially used in persistent disease, while TRBV20-1 and TRBJ2-1 were favored in newly diagnosed disease. Only the TCR beta chain was sequenced and analyzed.

The method was multiplex PCR. Sequencing relied on an Illumina HiSeq 4000. To build TCR beta libraries, CDR3 regions were amplified by Arm-PCR using iRepertoire HTBI primers. Before sequencing, the PCR products underwent gel purification. The authors' analysis ran thus. Gene usage analysis of CDR3 amino acid clonotypes relied on the roughly 58 TRBV and fewer than 15 TRBJ segments identified across samples. COPE and FqMerger were used to merge the filtered high-quality paired reads into contigs. BLAST was used to align contigs to IMGT TRBV, TRBD and TRBJ reference genes, with CDR3 defined following IMGT. Highly expanded clones were defined as clonotypes with a frequency above 0.1%. Shannon entropy served as the measure of repertoire diversity, while the Gini coefficient captured V-J evenness. A clonotype was considered public if more than one individual shared it. In TCRdb, the public reads were trimmed at Q25 with fastp and aligned with MiXCR, with productive beta chains retained. Each entry merges the rows of one CDR3 protein and shows their most common DNA and genes. The authors' filters were not applied to this entry. The sample profile shows under 500,000 distinct CDR3 sequences; less than 25% of them were found once. The top ten hold about a fifth of the sample.

The time point label, read with the paper, signifies: persistent/refractory GD, antithyroid drugs over 5 years with positive TRAb. RNA was extracted from PBMCs in TRIzol for both TCR sequencing and RNA sequencing. Graves' disease was diagnosed according to American Thyroid Association guidelines. Recruitment of patients was carried out at an endocrinology department in Xi'an, China. Each patient gave approximately 10 milliliters of peripheral blood, collected in an EDTA anticoagulant tube. Ficoll Paque Plus density gradient separation was used to isolate PBMCs, and no additional T cell sorting was done. RNA quality was checked with an Agilent 2100 Bioanalyzer and agarose gel, and concentration with a NanoDrop 2000.

The receptor was isolated from a female donor with Graves disease. The sample consisted of peripheral blood mononuclear cells (PBMCs), taken when the disease was refractory, from a patient treated with antithyroid drugs. Rearrangement joined TRBV6-2 or TRBV6-3 to TRBJ2-2, with a tentative D call of TRBD1 or TRBD2, each matching 5 bases. Read as DNA, the sequence is TGTGCCAGCAGTTACTTGGGGCCTAACACCGGGGAGCTGGTTTTT. Its protein product is CASSYLGPNTGELVF.